This is a list of T cell receptor beta chains from one sample in a study of blood T cell repertoires in COVID-19. Sequenced by immunoSEQ multiplex PCR; TCRdb stores in-frame clones only, minus some. This sample has about 260,000 clones, with around 80% found just once. Sequencing input: PBMCs or T cells enriched from blood (not recorded which). These receptors were obtained from a man younger than 45 with acute COVID-19. The CDR3 runs from the conserved cysteine through the conserved F or W. A D gene is named only where the DNA matches it firmly. The size of a clone is reported for some rows only, either as once, few or many, or as a class for expanded clones.

v_call	j_call	d_call	clone_size	cdr3_aa	cdr3_nt
TRBV7-9	TRBJ1-5	.	few	CASSSKGDQPQHF	TGTGCCAGCAGCTCCAAAGGGGATCAGCCCCAGCATTTT
TRBV6-5	TRBJ1-1	.	.	CASNSAGLDGTEAFF	TGTGCCAGCAATTCCGCAGGACTTGATGGCACTGAAGCTTTCTTT
TRBV24-1	TRBJ2-1	TRBD1	.	CATGGQGGAEQFF	TGTGCCACCGGAGGACAGGGCGGGGCTGAGCAGTTCTTC
TRBV3-1/TRBV3-2	TRBJ1-4	.	.	CASSPRTPGGEKLFF	TGTGCCAGCAGCCCTAGGACTCCAGGAGGTGAAAAACTGTTTTTT
TRBV27	TRBJ1-5	.	.	CASSRLGQGYQPQHF	TGTGCCAGCAGCCGCCTGGGGCAGGGGTATCAGCCCCAGCATTTT
TRBV6-5	TRBJ2-5	.	.	CASSFSGTRETQYF	TGTGCCAGCAGTTTTTCCGGGACAAGAGAGACCCAGTACTTC
TRBV19	TRBJ2-2	TRBD1	.	CASSTGQGAFGGELFF	TGTGCCAGTAGTACCGGACAGGGGGCTTTTGGCGGGGAGCTGTTTTTT
TRBV11-2	TRBJ1-1	.	.	CASSFPVRGHTEAFF	TGTGCCAGCAGCTTCCCAGTCAGAGGTCACACTGAAGCTTTCTTT
TRBV2	TRBJ1-6	.	.	CASSDTTGLLSSYNSPLHF	TGTGCCAGCAGCGACACAACGGGACTCTTGAGCTCCTATAATTCACCCCTCCACTTT
TRBV15	TRBJ1-3	TRBD1	.	CATSDIRTGVSGNTIYF	TGTGCCACCAGCGATATAAGGACAGGGGTATCTGGAAACACCATATATTTT
TRBV4-1	TRBJ2-3	.	.	CASSQAGQGSTDTQYF	TGCGCCAGCAGCCAAGCGGGCCAGGGGAGCACAGATACGCAGTATTTT
TRBV9	TRBJ2-1	TRBD2	.	CASTNREAGDEQFF	TGTGCCAGCACGAACCGGGAGGCCGGAGATGAGCAGTTCTTC
TRBV28	TRBJ1-3	.	.	CASTTSGGNTIYF	TGTGCCAGCACAACTAGCGGCGGAAACACCATATATTTT
TRBV9	TRBJ1-2	TRBD1	.	CASSVGGQGYTF	TGTGCCAGCAGCGTAGGGGGACAGGGCTACACCTTC
TRBV11-2	TRBJ1-6	.	.	CASSLADYQYNSPLHF	TGTGCCAGCAGCTTAGCAGATTACCAGTATAATTCACCCCTCCACTTT
TRBV6-2/TRBV6-3	TRBJ2-6	.	few	CASSRTGAGANVLTF	TGTGCCAGCAGTCGCACGGGGGCTGGGGCCAACGTCCTGACTTTC
TRBV4-3	TRBJ2-1	TRBD2	.	CASSGGGLADSYNEQFF	TGCGCCAGCAGCGGGGGGGGACTAGCTGACTCCTACAATGAGCAGTTCTTC